These T cell receptor beta chains were read from a single sample in a study of Ad26.COV2.S vaccination and SARS-CoV-2 variants. Sequencing used immunoSEQ multiplex PCR; TCRdb keeps in-frame clones, though not all of them. The sample includes some 290,000 clones, roughly 80% seen only once; the top ten take 2% to 2.5%. The sequencing here drew on peripheral blood, taken in a trial of Ad26.COV2.S vaccine versus placebo. The receptors here all came from a person aged 18-60 years who received the Ad26.COV2.S COVID-19 vaccine or a placebo. The CDR3 runs from the conserved cysteine through the conserved F or W. The D gene is left open where the match is weak. The size of a clone is reported for some rows only, either as once, few or many, or as a class for expanded clones.

14	-	TRBJ1-2	TRBV5-1	-	TGCGCCAGCAGCTTGGAATCAGTAAACTATGGCTACACCTTC	CASSLESVNYGYTF
14	-	TRBJ2-7	TRBV13	-	TGTGCCAGCAGCTTTACGGGACAACCCTACGAGCAGTACTTC	CASSFTGQPYEQYF
14	-	TRBJ2-1	TRBV12-1	-	TGTGCCAGCACCTTCCCCCGAAACGTCAATGAGCAGTTCTTC	CASTFPRNVNEQFF
12	-	TRBJ1-1	TRBV29-1	-	TGCAGCGTTCAGCTGGCGAACACTGAAGCTTTCTTT	CSVQLANTEAFF
15	TRBD1	TRBJ2-7	TRBV13	-	TGTGCCAGCAGCTTAGGCTTGGGACAGGCCTACGAGCAGTACTTC	CASSLGLGQAYEQYF
17	-	TRBJ2-7	TRBV7-9	-	TGTGCCAGCAGCTTATGGGGGCAAACAGGAACTTACTACGAGCAGTACTTC	CASSLWGQTGTYYEQYF
15	-	TRBJ2-7	TRBV18	once	TGTGCCAGCTCACCACGGGCAGTCCTAACCTACGAGCAGTACTTC	CASSPRAVLTYEQYF
16	-	TRBJ1-2	TRBV7-2	-	TGTGCCAGCAGCTTAGGTTTGGGGGGGCTCAACTATGGCTACACCTTC	CASSLGLGGLNYGYTF
15	TRBD1	TRBJ1-5	TRBV5-6	few	TGTGCCAGCAGCGCGGGACAGGGGGTGGGTCAGCCCCAGCATTTT	CASSAGQGVGQPQHF
15	TRBD1	TRBJ1-6	TRBV7-2	few	TGTGCCAGCAGCTTAGCCGGGACAGGGAATTCACCCCTCCACTTT	CASSLAGTGNSPLHF
15	TRBD2	TRBJ2-1	TRBV7-3	-	TGTGCCAGCAGCTTTACAGCGGGGGGGCCCCGGGAGCAGTTCTTC	CASSFTAGGPREQFF
15	-	TRBJ1-1	TRBV10-1	-	TGCGCCAGCAGTGAGTCTTCGGGACACAACACTGAAGCTTTCTTT	CASSESSGHNTEAFF
16	TRBD1	TRBJ1-2	TRBV13	-	TGTGCCAGCAGCTCCTCCGGGACAGCTGCTAACTATGGCTACACCTTC	CASSSSGTAANYGYTF
15	-	TRBJ1-5	TRBV2	many	TGTGCCAGCAGTGGAGTGTACGATAGCAATCAGCCCCAGCATTTT	CASSGVYDSNQPQHF
12	-	TRBJ1-1	TRBV6-1	-	TGTGCCAGCAGAAGGGTTAACACTGAAGCTTTCTTT	CASRRVNTEAFF
14	-	TRBJ2-2	TRBV7-3	-	TGTGCCAGCAGCTTTACAGCCATCACCGGGGAGCTGTTTTTT	CASSFTAITGELFF
14	-	TRBJ2-7	TRBV4-1	-	TGCGCCAGCAGCCAAGACTCGGGACAAGCGGAGCAGTACTTC	CASSQDSGQAEQYF
15	-	TRBJ2-3	TRBV10-1	-	TGCGCCAGCAGTGCGACTGCAACTAGCACAGATACGCAGTATTTT	CASSATATSTDTQYF
15	-	TRBJ1-1	TRBV19	-	TGTGCCAGTAGTACGAGACATAAGGGTCACACTGAAGCTTTCTTT	CASSTRHKGHTEAFF
14	TRBD1	TRBJ1-2	TRBV5-1	-	TGCGCCAGCAGCTTGGGGGACAGGGCCTATGGCTACACCTTC	CASSLGDRAYGYTF
13	-	TRBJ2-5	TRBV5-4	-	TGTGCCAGCAGCTTGTTTCATCAAGAGACCCAGTACTTC	CASSLFHQETQYF
13	TRBD1	TRBJ1-2	TRBV9	-	TGTGCCAGCAGCCCGAGCAGGGGACAGCCCTACACCTTC	CASSPSRGQPYTF
12	-	TRBJ2-7	TRBV5-1	-	TGCGCCAGCAGCTCGGGACGTTACGAGCAGTACTTC	CASSSGRYEQYF
15	-	TRBJ1-5	TRBV7-3	-	TGTGCCAGCAGCTTAATTCCGCTGGGGTATCAGCCCCAGCATTTT	CASSLIPLGYQPQHF
13	-	TRBJ1-1	TRBV19	-	TGTGCCAGTAGCCCAGTTCAGGGGTATGAAGCTTTCTTT	CASSPVQGYEAFF
15	TRBD1	TRBJ2-1	TRBV28	-	TGTGCCAGCAGACTCCGGGACAGGGCGTACAATGAGCAGTTCTTC	CASRLRDRAYNEQFF
12	-	TRBJ2-7	TRBV27	few	TGTGCCAGCAGTTTCAGGGGTGACGAGCAGTACTTC	CASSFRGDEQYF
14	-	TRBJ1-4	TRBV5-1	-	TGCGCCAGCAGCCTAGACAGGCCTAATGAAAAACTGTTTTTT	CASSLDRPNEKLFF
12	-	TRBJ1-2	TRBV5-5	few	TGTGCCAGCAGCTTGCAGAACTATGGCTACACCTTC	CASSLQNYGYTF
16	-	TRBJ2-3	TRBV28	-	TGTGCCAGCAGTGCATCTCATCGACCTAGCACAGATACGCAGTATTTT	CASSASHRPSTDTQYF
15	-	TRBJ2-3	TRBV3-1/TRBV3-2	-	TGTGCCAGCAGCCTATATCGCGACATCACAGATACGCAGTATTTT	CASSLYRDITDTQYF
13	-	TRBJ1-2	TRBV28	-	TGTGCCAGCAAAGGGGTTTCGAGCTATGGCTACACCTTC	CASKGVSSYGYTF
16	-	TRBJ1-2	TRBV7-2	-	TGTGCCAGCAGCTTAGGGGCCGGCGGGAGACACTATGGCTACACCTTC	CASSLGAGGRHYGYTF
15	-	TRBJ1-1	TRBV18	-	TGTGCCAGCTCACCACCGTACCAGCGTAACACTGAAGCTTTCTTT	CASSPPYQRNTEAFF
13	-	TRBJ2-5	TRBV12-3/TRBV12-4	once	TGTGCCAGCACCAGGGCGCCCTGGGAGACCCAGTACTTC	CASTRAPWETQYF
17	TRBD2	TRBJ2-1	TRBV28	-	TGTGCCAGCTCCAACAGCGGGGGCCCAAAGACCTACAATGAGCAGTTCTTC	CASSNSGGPKTYNEQFF
13	-	TRBJ1-1	TRBV7-9	-	TGTGCCAGCAGCTTAGCGGAGGGCACTGAAGCTTTCTTT	CASSLAEGTEAFF
13	TRBD1	TRBJ1-5	TRBV28	-	TGTGCCACCCGGGACAGCTTCAATCAGCCCCAGCATTTT	CATRDSFNQPQHF
16	-	TRBJ1-4	TRBV5-6	-	TGTGCCAGCAGCCAACTTTCGGGAGGGGCTAGTGAAAAACTGTTTTTT	CASSQLSGGASEKLFF
15	-	TRBJ2-5	TRBV19	-	TGTGCCAGTAGTATCAGGCAGGGTAGGGAAGAGACCCAGTACTTC	CASSIRQGREETQYF
13	-	TRBJ1-4	TRBV28	-	TGTGCCAGCAGCCCAGGGTTACTTGAAAAACTGTTTTTT	CASSPGLLEKLFF
14	TRBD1	TRBJ1-5	TRBV6-5	-	TGTGCCAGCAGTAGACAGGGCGGGGTTCAGCCCCAGCATTTT	CASSRQGGVQPQHF
15	TRBD1	TRBJ1-2	TRBV28	once	TGTGCCAGCAGTTTACCTTTTGCAGGGGGCGAAGGCTACACCTTC	CASSLPFAGGEGYTF
14	TRBD1	TRBJ1-2	TRBV6-5	-	TGTGCCAGCAGTTACTCGGACAGGGCGCAAGGCTACACCTTC	CASSYSDRAQGYTF
13	-	TRBJ2-4	TRBV28	-	TGTGCCAGCAGTTTGTGGCGGAAAAACATTCAGTACTTC	CASSLWRKNIQYF
13	-	TRBJ2-7	TRBV29-1	-	TGCAGCGTTCAACGGGAATTTGCGGGCGAGCAGTACTTC	CSVQREFAGEQYF